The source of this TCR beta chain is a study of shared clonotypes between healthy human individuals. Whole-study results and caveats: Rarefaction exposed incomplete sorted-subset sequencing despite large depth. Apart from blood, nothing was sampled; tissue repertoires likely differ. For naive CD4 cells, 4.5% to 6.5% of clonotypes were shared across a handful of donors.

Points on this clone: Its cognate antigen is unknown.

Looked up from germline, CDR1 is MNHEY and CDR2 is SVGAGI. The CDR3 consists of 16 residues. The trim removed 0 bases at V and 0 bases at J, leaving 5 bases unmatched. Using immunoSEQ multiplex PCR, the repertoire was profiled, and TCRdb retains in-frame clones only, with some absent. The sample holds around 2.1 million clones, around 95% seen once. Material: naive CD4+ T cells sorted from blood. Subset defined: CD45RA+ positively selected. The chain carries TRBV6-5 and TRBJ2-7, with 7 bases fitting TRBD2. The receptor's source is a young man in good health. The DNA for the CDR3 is TGTGCCAGCAGTTACTCTAGCGGGCTCAGCTCCTACGAGCAGTACTTC. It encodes CASSYSSGLSSYEQYF.